This entry lists 27 T cell receptor beta chains sequenced from one sample in a study of long-term antiretroviral therapy in people with HIV. Run at survey level, the immunoSEQ assay was version v3.0. Repertoires were generated with immunoSEQ multiplex PCR, while TCRdb's copy carries only in-frame clones and drops some. Of approximately 28,000 clones listed, around 96% are singletons. The material was unsorted PBMCs, obtained 5.3 years after starting antiretroviral therapy. The receptors shown here come from a man between 25 and 39 years old with HIV.

V is TRBV16 and J is TRBJ1-5, with 8 bases aligning to TRBD1. J lost 0 bases, V lost 4 bases, and 2 bases had no gene match. Germline CDR1 and CDR2: KGHSY and FQNENV. CDR3 length: 15 amino acids. The CDR3 loop reads CASSRTGYSNQPQHF. The DNA of the CDR3 is TGTGCCAGCAGCCGGACAGGGTATAGCAATCAGCCCCAGCATTTT.

The V gene is TRBV11-2, the J gene TRBJ1-2, with no clear D. The CDR3 contains 13 residues. The V end was cut by 5 bases, the J end by 4 bases, with 11 bases between. Germline V lookup: CDR1 SGHAT, CDR2 FQNNGV. As DNA, the CDR3 is TGTGCCAGCAGCGCGGTTGGGCGCTATGGCTACACCTTC. This encodes CASSAVGRYGYTF.

The V call is TRBV11-2, the J call TRBJ1-2, with TRBD1 as a possible D gene (6 bases). Germline CDR1 reads SGHAT; CDR2 reads FQNNGV. The ends were cut back, 1 base at V and 3 bases at J, with 15 bases in the middle. The CDR3 length is 16 residues. CDR3 sequence reads: CASSLARDNNHYGYTF. The DNA of the CDR3 is TGTGCCAGCAGCTTAGCCCGGGACAACAACCACTATGGCTACACCTTC. The whole variable domain, remainder taken from reference TRBV11-2 and TRBJ1-2, is EAGVAQSPRYKIIEKRQSVAFWCNPISGHATLYWYQQILGQGPKLLIQFQNNGVVDDSQLPKDRFSAERLKGVDSTLKIQPAKLEDSAVYLCASSLARDNNHYGYTFGSGTRLTVV.

The chain recombines TRBV6-1 with TRBJ2-2, with a tentative D call TRBD1 (6 bases). V lost 1 base and J lost 4, with 10 bases in between. CDR3 length: 15 amino acids. Germline assignment: CDR1 MNHNS and CDR2 SASEGT. CDR3 protein: CASSEEVGGTGELFF. The CDR3 DNA reads TGTGCCAGCAGTGAAGAGGTAGGGGGCACCGGGGAGCTGTTTTTT.

The chain uses TRBV6-5 and TRBJ1-4; 8 positions match TRBD1. The CDR3 loop spans 15 amino acids. J was trimmed by 8 bases and V by 2 bases; bases with no gene match: 7. Germline V lookup: CDR1 MNHEY, CDR2 SVGAGI. CDR3 DNA sequence: TGTGCCAGCAGTTACACACAGGGGGTTCAGGAAAAACTGTTTTTT. As protein: CASSYTQGVQEKLFF.

The gene calls are TRBV14 and TRBJ2-7, with TRBD2 identical over 11 bases. V was pared by 4 bases and J by 2 bases, with 22 bases of the junction left unmatched. The length of the CDR3 is 21 residues. CDR1 SGHDN and CDR2 FVKESK come from the germline V gene. CDR3 protein: CASSPTGTAYLPGLAAYEQYF. The CDR3 DNA reads TGTGCCAGCAGCCCCACAGGGACAGCTTATTTACCGGGACTAGCGGCCTACGAGCAGTACTTC.

This clone was seen only once. The chain is built from TRBV6-4 and TRBJ1-4; maybe TRBD1 (6 bases). Germline CDR1 reads MRHNA; CDR2 reads SNTAGT. The CDR3 contains 13 residues. V shed 5 bases and J shed 8 bases, with 12 bases lying between them. The CDR3 region has the DNA TGTGCCAGCAGTCGGGGGCCGGGGGAAAAACTGTTTTTT. This sequence encodes CASSRGPGEKLFF.

The V and J genes are TRBV6-1 and TRBJ1-5; the D is unclear. The CDR3 loop spans 14 amino acids. Germline CDR1 MNHNS, CDR2 SASEGT. Trimming cost V 0 bases and J 6 bases, with 9 bases left between them. The CDR3 DNA reads TGTGCCAGCAGTGAAGCGGTTGGCGGTCAGCCCCAGCATTTT. Protein product: CASSEAVGGQPQHF.

The rearrangement uses TRBV9 and TRBJ1-3; D remains unclear. The germline V gene encodes CDR1 SGDLS and CDR2 YYNGEE. Trimming took off 3 bases at V and 4 bases at J, with 8 bases between the two ends. The CDR3 contains 13 residues. Written as DNA, the CDR3 is TGTGCCAGCAGCGCACTTGGGGGAAACACCATATATTTT. The encoded protein is CASSALGGNTIYF.

The rearrangement joins TRBV6-5 to TRBJ1-1; D is ambiguous. This CDR3 is built from 11 residues. CDR1 is MNHEY and CDR2 is SVGAGI in the germline V gene. V gave up 6 bases and J gave up 8 bases, with 10 bases separating them. The DNA of the CDR3 is TGTGCCAGCAGCCGAACCGGGGAAGCTTTCTTT. It yields the protein CASSRTGEAFF.

J is TRBJ1-2 and V is TRBV27; 7 bases align to TRBD1. The V segment lost 3 bases and the J segment 4 bases; nucleotides outside the gene matches: 5. The CDR3 is made up of 14 amino acids. Germline V gene data show CDR1 as MNHEY and CDR2 as SMNVEV (reference sequence). The CDR3 DNA reads TGTGCCAGCAGTTTGAACAGGGGAAGCTATGGCTACACCTTC. As protein: CASSLNRGSYGYTF.

This clone is a singleton in its sample. The chain links TRBV6-6 to TRBJ2-7; a possible D gene is TRBD2 (6 bases). The germline gives CDR1 MNHNY, CDR2 SVGAGI (reference sequence). The CDR3 contains 16 residues. V gave up 0 bases and J gave up 0 bases, with 12 bases separating them. The CDR3 spells CASSYSIQDYSYEQYF. The CDR3 DNA reads TGTGCCAGCAGTTACTCCATTCAGGACTACTCCTACGAGCAGTACTTC.

This clone was seen once. The chain recombines TRBV15 with TRBJ2-4, with 8 nucleotides matching TRBD2. The V and J ends lost 5 bases and 0 bases, in that order; junction bases with no gene match: 3. Per germline, CDR1 LNHNV and CDR2 YYDKDF (reference sequence). The CDR3 is 15 residues long. CDR3 in DNA: TGTGCCACCAGCCCGGGGGGGATAGCCAAAAACATTCAGTACTTC. This translates into CATSPGGIAKNIQYF.

This clone was recorded once. V gene TRBV4-2 combines with J gene TRBJ1-3; TRBD1 matches at 7 bases. Per the germline V gene, CDR1 is LGHNA and CDR2 is YNFKEQ. With V trimmed by 1 base and J by 3 bases, 9 bases remained unmatched. This CDR3 has 17 amino acids. CDR3: CASSQVTRTGGGNTIYF. As DNA, the CDR3 is TGTGCCAGCAGCCAAGTGACCCGGACAGGCGGTGGAAACACCATATATTTT.

V is TRBV10-1 and J is TRBJ2-5, with a weak D call TRBD1 (5 bases). Trimming left V 4 bases short and J 3 bases short, with 9 bases between. The germline V gene has CDR1 WNHNN and CDR2 SYGVQD (reference sequence). CDR3 size: 13 residues. Here the CDR3 reads CASSVRQKETQYF. Written as DNA, the CDR3 is TGCGCCAGCAGTGTTCGACAGAAAGAGACCCAGTACTTC.

A single count supports this clone. This sequence joins TRBV19 and TRBJ1-2; D perhaps matches TRBD1 (5 bases). CDR3 size: 12 residues. With 5 bases removed from V and 5 bases from J, the gap between germline ends came to 9 bases. CDR1 is LNHDA and CDR2 is SQIVND in the germline V gene (reference sequence). CDR3 sequence: CASSFPGYGYTF. DNA of the CDR3: TGTGCCAGTAGTTTCCCAGGGTATGGCTACACCTTC.

The chain links TRBV7-2 to TRBJ2-1; unclear D gene. CDR1 is SGHTA, CDR2 FQGNSA, per germline. The germline V and J ends were trimmed by 5 bases and 8 bases, with 19 bases remaining between them. The CDR3 covers 15 residues. CDR3 loop: CASSPNFPPWDEQFF. The CDR3 nucleotides are TGTGCCAGCAGCCCGAATTTCCCCCCCTGGGATGAGCAGTTCTTC.

The J gene is TRBJ1-1, the V gene TRBV7-9; D might be TRBD1 (6 bases). Germline V CDR1 and CDR2: SEHNR, FQNEAQ (reference sequence). V lost 5 bases and J lost 0, with 10 bases in between. CDR3 size: 14 residues. CDR3 in amino acids: CASSRDRMNTEAFF. The CDR3 coding sequence is TGTGCCAGCAGCCGCGACAGGATGAACACTGAAGCTTTCTTT.

The rearrangement uses TRBV10-3 and TRBJ2-7; 7 bases are shared with TRBD2. The CDR3 contains 14 residues. V shed 10 bases, J shed 3 bases, and the junction held 12 bases outside the gene matches. Germline CDR1 and CDR2: ENHRY and SYGVKD. CDR3 sequence: CATRGGESNYEQYF. The CDR3 DNA reads TGTGCCACAAGGGGAGGGGAATCTAACTACGAGCAGTACTTC.

The chain uses TRBV30 and TRBJ2-1, with 7 positions matching TRBD2. Germline lookup yields CDR1 GTSNPN and CDR2 SVGIG (reference sequence). The CDR3 length is 16 residues. The trim removed 1 base at V and 5 bases at J, leaving 11 bases unmatched. DNA for the CDR3: TGTGCCTGGAGTGGGGAGGGGACGGAGGACGACAATGAGCAGTTCTTC. Amino acids: CAWSGEGTEDDNEQFF.

This sequence joins TRBV7-9 and TRBJ2-7; 8 bases are shared with TRBD1. Trimming removed 5 bases from V and 1 base from J; junction bases left unmatched: 7. The CDR3 is made up of 15 amino acids. Germline V lookup: CDR1 SEHNR, CDR2 FQNEAQ (reference sequence). CDR3 coding DNA: TGTGCCAGCAGCGCCGCGACAGGGGCGTCCTACGAGCAGTACTTC. It is translated as CASSAATGASYEQYF.

The V and J genes are TRBV15 and TRBJ2-1, with 10 bases lining up with TRBD2. Germline loops: CDR1 LNHNV, CDR2 YYDKDF (reference sequence). The CDR3 has 17 amino acids. Germline trimming cut 0 bases from V and 10 bases from J; bases unmatched to any gene: 12. The CDR3 spells CATSRDIAGGGLREQFF. CDR3 bases: TGTGCCACCAGCAGAGATATAGCGGGAGGTGGGCTACGAGAGCAGTTCTTC.

This clone was seen once. The rearrangement links TRBV5-4 to TRBJ2-5; TRBD2 aligns across 8 bases. This CDR3 comprises 15 residues. Germline CDR1 is SGHNT and CDR2 is YYREEE (reference sequence). V was clipped by 0 bases and J by 2 bases; unmatched bases: 3. CDR3 in DNA: TGTGCCAGCAGCTTGGTGGTAGCGGGACAAGAGACCCAGTACTTC. Amino acid sequence: CASSLVVAGQETQYF.

V gene TRBV5-1 combines with J gene TRBJ1-3; no reliable D call. In germline, CDR1 is SGHRS, CDR2 YFSETQ. The CDR3 has 15 residues. V was shortened by 3 bases and J by 0 bases, with 10 bases between the two germline ends. The CDR3 is CASSWEAYSGNTIYF. The CDR3, as DNA: TGCGCCAGCAGCTGGGAGGCTTACTCTGGAAACACCATATATTTT.

V and J are TRBV7-9 and TRBJ2-1, with 7 bases matching TRBD2. Losses at the gene ends were 5 bases for V and 4 bases for J; bases not matched to a gene: 11. The CDR3 extends over 16 amino acids. Germline-derived CDR1 and CDR2 are SEHNR and FQNEAQ (reference sequence). In nucleotides, the CDR3 is TGTGCCAGCAGCCGGGGCCTACTAGCGCCATACAATGAGCAGTTCTTC. It is translated as CASSRGLLAPYNEQFF.

Note on this clone: An end of the junction differs from the germline gene, which may be a read error. This CDR3 is also generated by other DNA sequences in the sample. V usage is TRBV9 and J usage is TRBJ2-7; 7 bases match TRBD2. Germline V lookup: CDR1 SGDLS, CDR2 YYNGEE. CDR3 size: 14 residues. CDR3 coding DNA: TGTGCCAGCAGTGTAGGCGGGAGCTCCTACGAGCAGTACTTC. This encodes CASSVGGSSYEQYF.

The rearrangement uses TRBV11-3 and TRBJ2-3; no definite D call. The CDR3 is made up of 13 amino acids. V lost 0 bases and J 6 bases, leaving 7 bases between the germline ends. Germline CDR1 is SGHNT and CDR2 is YENEEA. DNA for the CDR3: TGTGCCAGCAGCTTAGATGTGGTGGATACGCAGTATTTT. Translation: CASSLDVVDTQYF.